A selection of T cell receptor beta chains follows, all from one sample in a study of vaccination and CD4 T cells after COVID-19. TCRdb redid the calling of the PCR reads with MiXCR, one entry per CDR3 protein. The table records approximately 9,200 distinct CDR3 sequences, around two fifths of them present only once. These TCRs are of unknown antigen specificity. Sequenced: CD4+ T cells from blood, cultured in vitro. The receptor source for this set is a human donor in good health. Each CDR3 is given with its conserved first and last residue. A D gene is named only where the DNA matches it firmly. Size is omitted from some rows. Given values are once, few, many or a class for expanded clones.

CASGDRDRELDEQFF TGTGCCAGCGGAGACCGGGACAGGGAGTTGGATGAGCAGTTCTTC TRBJ2-1 TRBV11-1 . TRBD1
CASSLFAAEAFF TGTGCCAGCAGCTTATTCGCTGCAGAAGCTTTCTTT TRBJ1-1 TRBV7-8 . .
CATSGGGQGHGYTF TGTGCCACCAGTGGCGGGGGACAGGGCCATGGCTACACCTTC TRBJ1-2 TRBV24-1 few TRBD1
CASINRGGGLNTEAFF TGTGCCAGCATTAACCGCGGGGGGGGGCTGAACACTGAAGCTTTCTTT TRBJ1-1 TRBV6-1 few .
CASSKLQPSYEQYF TGTGCCAGTAGTAAGCTTCAGCCTTCCTACGAGCAGTACTTC TRBJ2-7 TRBV19 . .
CASSSTGSGANVLTF TGTGCCAGCAGCAGTACAGGCTCTGGGGCCAACGTCCTGACTTTC TRBJ2-6 TRBV28 . .
CSATGQTSNEQYF TGCAGTGCAACGGGACAGACGTCGAATGAGCAGTACTTC TRBJ2-7 TRBV20-1 few TRBD1
CASSLAGTDQETQYF TGTGCCAGCAGCTTAGCAGGGACAGACCAAGAGACCCAGTACTTC TRBJ2-5 TRBV7-2 . TRBD1
CASSSGVSYNSPLHF TGTGCCAGCAGCTCAGGGGTTTCCTATAATTCACCCCTCCACTTT TRBJ1-6 TRBV7-2 . .
CASSYSAASDTQYF TGTGCCAGCAGTTACTCCGCGGCTAGCGATACGCAGTATTTT TRBJ2-3 TRBV6-5 . .
CSATSDRVYSGNTIYF TGCAGTGCTACCTCCGACAGGGTGTATTCTGGAAACACCATATATTTT TRBJ1-3 TRBV20-1 few TRBD1
CASSTDLAVSNEQFF TGTGCCAGCAGCACCGATCTAGCGGTAAGCAATGAGCAGTTCTTC TRBJ2-1 TRBV11-2 . TRBD2
CASSFAGENSPLHF TGTGCCAGCAGCTTCGCAGGAGAAAATTCACCCCTCCACTTT TRBJ1-6 TRBV11-2 . .
CATRGPRSSYNSPLHF TGTGCCACCCGTGGACCGAGGAGCTCCTATAATTCACCCCTCCACTTT TRBJ1-6 TRBV6-1 few .
CASSGDRSEQYF TGTGCCAGCAGTGGCGACAGGTCCGAGCAGTACTTC TRBJ2-7 TRBV28 . .
CASSFRGGAPETQYF TGTGCCAGCAGCTTTCGGGGGGGGGCTCCAGAGACCCAGTACTTC TRBJ2-5 TRBV5-4 . TRBD2
CASSLSFFRGDYNSPLHF TGTGCCAGTAGCTTATCGTTCTTCAGGGGGGATTATAATTCACCCCTCCACTTT TRBJ1-6 TRBV27 . TRBD1
CASSRTVGTEAFF TGTGCCAGCAGTAGGACCGTGGGGACTGAAGCTTTCTTT TRBJ1-1 TRBV6-1 . .
CASSIGGYSYEQYF TGTGCCAGTAGTATTGGGGGGTACTCCTACGAGCAGTACTTC TRBJ2-7 TRBV19 . .
CASSPTAERTGELFF TGTGCCAGCTCACCCACAGCGGAACGTACCGGGGAGCTGTTTTTT TRBJ2-2 TRBV18 few .
CASRGGSWVNSPLHF TGTGCCAGCAGGGGGGGGTCATGGGTAAATTCACCCCTCCACTTT TRBJ1-6 TRBV12-3/TRBV12-4 . .
CASKVQSNTGELFF TGTGCCAGCAAGGTGCAATCCAACACCGGGGAGCTGTTTTTT TRBJ2-2 TRBV27 few .
CASSYRGQGPYEQYF TGTGCCAGCAGTTACCGGGGGCAGGGGCCCTACGAGCAGTACTTC TRBJ2-7 TRBV6-5 . .
CASSYDRGRQETQYF TGTGCCAGCAGTTATGACCGGGGACGCCAAGAGACCCAGTACTTC TRBJ2-5 TRBV6-5 . .
CASSFGTSFRGYTF TGTGCCAGCAGTTTCGGGACGTCCTTTAGAGGCTACACCTTC TRBJ1-2 TRBV12-3/TRBV12-4 few .
CASSVGGDGYTF TGTGCCAGCAGCGTTGGGGGGGATGGCTACACCTTC TRBJ1-2 TRBV6-1 . .
CASSYSRTPLNTEAFF TGTGCCAGCAGTTACTCCAGGACCCCTCTGAACACTGAAGCTTTCTTT TRBJ1-1 TRBV6-5 . .
CASSPLGVGQPQHF TGTGCCAGTAGTCCCTTGGGGGTAGGGCAGCCCCAGCATTTT TRBJ1-5 TRBV19 few .
CASSVYSYGYTF TGTGCCAGCAGTGTGTACAGCTATGGCTACACCTTC TRBJ1-2 TRBV2 . .
CASSSRGGAGNTEAFF TGTGCCAGCAGCTCAAGGGGGGGAGCAGGGAACACTGAAGCTTTCTTT TRBJ1-1 TRBV7-2 few .
CASLDRGLSMNTEAFF TGTGCCAGCCTCGACAGGGGGCTTAGTATGAACACTGAAGCTTTCTTT TRBJ1-1 TRBV5-4 . TRBD1
CASSMSATNTEAFF TGTGCCAGTAGTATGAGTGCCACAAACACTGAAGCTTTCTTT TRBJ1-1 TRBV19 few .
CASSQGTGSNTGELFF TGTGCCAGCAGCCAAGGGACAGGTTCGAACACCGGGGAGCTGTTTTTT TRBJ2-2 TRBV12-3/TRBV12-4 . TRBD1
CASSPGSGGYQETQYF TGTGCCAGCAGCCCCGGGAGCGGGGGATACCAAGAGACCCAGTACTTC TRBJ2-5 TRBV12-3/TRBV12-4 . TRBD2
CASSDSFGGYTF TGTGCCAGCAGTGACTCGTTCGGCGGCTACACCTTC TRBJ1-2 TRBV6-4 few .
CASSLGGDTEAFF TGTGCCAGCAGCTTAGGGGGAGACACTGAAGCTTTCTTT TRBJ1-1 TRBV7-2 . .
CASSYSGTGEEQFF TGTGCCAGCAGTTACTCCGGGACAGGGGAGGAGCAGTTCTTC TRBJ2-1 TRBV6-5 few TRBD1
CASSLERGTYEQYF TGTGCCAGTTCACTCGAACGGGGTACGTACGAGCAGTACTTC TRBJ2-7 TRBV2 . .
CASSLGGTSRYNEQFF TGTGCCAGCAGCCTTGGCGGGACTAGCAGATACAATGAGCAGTTCTTC TRBJ2-1 TRBV7-2 few TRBD2
CSARVAGGGGTQYF TGCAGTGCTAGGGTAGCGGGAGGGGGGGGTACGCAGTATTTT TRBJ2-3 TRBV20-1 few TRBD2
CASSIGGKDTQYF TGTGCCAGTAGTATTGGCGGAAAAGATACGCAGTATTTT TRBJ2-3 TRBV19 few .
CASSYSGRDSNQPQHF TGTGCCAGCAGTTACTCAGGCAGGGATAGCAATCAGCCCCAGCATTTT TRBJ1-5 TRBV6-5 . .
CASSIAQGGLQETQYF TGTGCCAGTAGTATCGCCCAGGGGGGACTCCAAGAGACCCAGTACTTC TRBJ2-5 TRBV19 . .
CASSSQGRRNTGELFF TGTGCCAGCAGCTCACAGGGGAGGCGTAACACCGGGGAGCTGTTTTTT TRBJ2-2 TRBV11-2 . .
CASSLSGGGGAFF TGTGCCAGCAGTTTATCGGGGGGCGGGGGAGCTTTCTTT TRBJ1-1 TRBV27 few .
CASSVGSYYEQYF TGTGCCAGCAGTGTTGGTTCCTACTACGAGCAGTACTTC TRBJ2-7 TRBV6-1 few .
CSAHSGTSPQSYNEQFF TGCAGTGCCCACTCCGGGACTAGCCCACAATCCTACAATGAGCAGTTCTTC TRBJ2-1 TRBV20-1 . TRBD2
CSVEEDNAHTEAFF TGCAGCGTTGAAGAAGACAACGCTCACACTGAAGCTTTCTTT TRBJ1-1 TRBV29-1 . .
CASSLDPNSPLHF TGTGCCAGCAGCTTGGATCCAAATTCACCCCTCCACTTT TRBJ1-6 TRBV5-6 . .
CASSLDPPGYTF TGTGCCAGCAGTTTAGACCCCCCGGGCTACACCTTC TRBJ1-2 TRBV12-3/TRBV12-4 . .
CSASIRGAGNSPLHF TGCAGTGCCTCAATTCGGGGGGCCGGCAATTCACCCCTCCACTTT TRBJ1-6 TRBV20-1 medium-sized .
CSARDPAYEQYF TGCAGTGCTAGAGATCCAGCCTACGAGCAGTACTTC TRBJ2-7 TRBV20-1 . .
CASSYGTGETQYF TGTGCCAGCAGCTATGGGACAGGGGAGACCCAGTACTTC TRBJ2-5 TRBV7-9 . TRBD1
CASSLGIGTGGYEQYF TGTGCCAGCAGCTTAGGGATCGGGACAGGGGGATACGAGCAGTACTTC TRBJ2-7 TRBV7-2 . TRBD1
CASSSVELVSNQPQHF TGTGCCAGTAGTAGCGTCGAACTGGTTAGCAATCAGCCCCAGCATTTT TRBJ1-5 TRBV19 few .
CASRFGQSSYNSPLHF TGTGCCAGCAGGTTCGGACAGAGCTCCTATAATTCACCCCTCCACTTT TRBJ1-6 TRBV2 . .
CASSASAAGGEQYF TGTGCCAGCAGCGCCTCGGCGGCCGGTGGGGAGCAGTACTTC TRBJ2-7 TRBV7-9 few .
CSAMKTSGKSGANVLTF TGCAGTGCTATGAAGACTAGCGGGAAGTCTGGGGCCAACGTCCTGACTTTC TRBJ2-6 TRBV20-1 . TRBD2
CASRTEGIGEQYF TGTGCCAGCAGAACCGAGGGGATCGGCGAGCAGTACTTC TRBJ2-7 TRBV6-1 . .
CASSPLRSYGYTF TGTGCCAGCTCACCGCTCAGGTCTTATGGCTACACCTTC TRBJ1-2 TRBV18 . .